This TCR beta chain was observed in a study of T cell responses to AZD1222 COVID-19 vaccine. Turning to the study itself: Pooling of second doses given at about 4 or about 12 weeks was done.

As to this clone: The target antigen is unknown.

Using immunoSEQ multiplex PCR, the repertoire was profiled, and TCRdb retains in-frame clones only, with some absent. The top ten hold about 9.3% of the sample, which has more than 150,000 clones, 94% seen once. Study-wide results and caveats: Along spike, vaccine-associated CD4 TCRs were found throughout, with dominance at 160-218 and 743-854. Nearly half of spike-specific TCRs reportedly go after variant regions that carry no mutations.

Germline V gene sequence: CDR1 LGHDT, CDR2 YNNKEL (reference sequence). The CDR3 length is 16 residues. V was trimmed by 0 bases and J by 4 bases, leaving 15 bases between them. This receptor was taken from an adult in good health. The chain joins TRBV3-1 (or the pseudogene TRBV3-2) to TRBJ1-2; D is possibly TRBD1 (5 bases). Sequences were derived from peripheral blood, sampled on day 0 of AZD1222 vaccination. The CDR3 DNA reads as TGTGCCAGCAGCCAAGATAGTGTAGGGGAGGGCTATGGCTACACCTTC. As protein: CASSQDSVGEGYGYTF.